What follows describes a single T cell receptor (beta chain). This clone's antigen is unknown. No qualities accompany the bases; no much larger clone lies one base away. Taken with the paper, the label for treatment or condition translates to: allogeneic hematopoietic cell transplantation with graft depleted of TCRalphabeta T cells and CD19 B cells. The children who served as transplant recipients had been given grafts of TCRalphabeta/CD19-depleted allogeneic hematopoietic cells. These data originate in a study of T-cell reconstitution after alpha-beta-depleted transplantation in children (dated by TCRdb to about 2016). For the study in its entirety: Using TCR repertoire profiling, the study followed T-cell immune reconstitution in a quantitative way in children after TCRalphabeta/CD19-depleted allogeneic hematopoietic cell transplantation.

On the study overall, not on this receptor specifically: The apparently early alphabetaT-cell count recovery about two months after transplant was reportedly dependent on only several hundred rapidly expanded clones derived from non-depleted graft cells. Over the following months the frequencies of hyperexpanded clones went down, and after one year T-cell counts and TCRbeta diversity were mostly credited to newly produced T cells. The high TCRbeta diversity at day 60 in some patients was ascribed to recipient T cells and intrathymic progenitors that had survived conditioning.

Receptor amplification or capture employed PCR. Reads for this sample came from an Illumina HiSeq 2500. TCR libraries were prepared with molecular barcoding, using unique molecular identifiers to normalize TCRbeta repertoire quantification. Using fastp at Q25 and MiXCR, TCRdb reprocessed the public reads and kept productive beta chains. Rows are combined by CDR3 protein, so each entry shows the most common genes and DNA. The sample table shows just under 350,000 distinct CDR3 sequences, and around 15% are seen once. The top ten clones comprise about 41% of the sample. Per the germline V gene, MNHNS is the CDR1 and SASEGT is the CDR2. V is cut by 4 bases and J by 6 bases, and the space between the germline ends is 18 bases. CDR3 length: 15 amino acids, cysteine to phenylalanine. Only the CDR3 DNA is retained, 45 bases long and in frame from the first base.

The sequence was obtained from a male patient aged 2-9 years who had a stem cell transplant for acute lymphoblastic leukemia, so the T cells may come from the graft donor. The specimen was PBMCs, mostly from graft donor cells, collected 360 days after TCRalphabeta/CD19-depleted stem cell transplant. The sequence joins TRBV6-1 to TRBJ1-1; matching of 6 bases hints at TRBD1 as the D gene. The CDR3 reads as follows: CASSAYRVGNAEAFF. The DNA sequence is TGTGCCAGCAGTGCCTACAGGGTGGGAAACGCTGAAGCTTTCTTT.